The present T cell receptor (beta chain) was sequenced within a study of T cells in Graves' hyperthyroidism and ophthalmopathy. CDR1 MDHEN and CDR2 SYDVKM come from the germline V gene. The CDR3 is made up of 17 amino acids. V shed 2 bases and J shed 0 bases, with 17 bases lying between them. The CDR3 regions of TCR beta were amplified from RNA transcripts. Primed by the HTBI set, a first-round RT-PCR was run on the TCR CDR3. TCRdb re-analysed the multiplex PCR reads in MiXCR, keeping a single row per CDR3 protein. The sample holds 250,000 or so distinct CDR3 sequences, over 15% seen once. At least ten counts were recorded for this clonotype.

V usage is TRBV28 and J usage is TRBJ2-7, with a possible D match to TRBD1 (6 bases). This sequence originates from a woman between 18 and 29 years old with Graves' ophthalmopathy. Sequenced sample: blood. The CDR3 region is CASSLKTSGQTSYEQYF. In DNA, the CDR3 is TGTGCCAGCAGTTTAAAGACCTCCGGACAGACCTCCTACGAGCAGTACTTC.